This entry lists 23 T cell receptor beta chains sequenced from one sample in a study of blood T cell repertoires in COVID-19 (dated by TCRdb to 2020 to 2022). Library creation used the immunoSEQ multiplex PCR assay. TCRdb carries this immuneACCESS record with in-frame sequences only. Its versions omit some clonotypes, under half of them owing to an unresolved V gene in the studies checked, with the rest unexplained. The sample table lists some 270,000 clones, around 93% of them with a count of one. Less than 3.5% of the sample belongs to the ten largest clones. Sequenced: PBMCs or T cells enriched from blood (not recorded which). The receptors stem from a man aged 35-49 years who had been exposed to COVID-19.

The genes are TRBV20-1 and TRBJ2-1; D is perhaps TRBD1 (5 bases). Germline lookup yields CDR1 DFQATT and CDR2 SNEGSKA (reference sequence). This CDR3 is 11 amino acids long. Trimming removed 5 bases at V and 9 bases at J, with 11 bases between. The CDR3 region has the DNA TGCAGTGCTCGCAGCAGGGTTGAGCAGTTCTTC. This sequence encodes CSARSRVEQFF.

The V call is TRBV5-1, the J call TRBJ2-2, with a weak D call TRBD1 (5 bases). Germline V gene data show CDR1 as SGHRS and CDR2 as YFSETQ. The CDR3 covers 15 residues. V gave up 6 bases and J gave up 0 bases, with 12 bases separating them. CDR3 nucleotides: TGCGCCAGCACCCCTTCAGGGACGAACACCGGGGAGCTGTTTTTT. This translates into CASTPSGTNTGELFF.

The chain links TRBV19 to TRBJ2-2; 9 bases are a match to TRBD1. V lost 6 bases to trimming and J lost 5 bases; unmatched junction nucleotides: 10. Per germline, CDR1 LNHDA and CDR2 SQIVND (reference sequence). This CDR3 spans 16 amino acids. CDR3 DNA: TGTGCCAGTAGCCCAAGGGACAGGGTGAGGACCGGGGAGCTGTTTTTT. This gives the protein CASSPRDRVRTGELFF.

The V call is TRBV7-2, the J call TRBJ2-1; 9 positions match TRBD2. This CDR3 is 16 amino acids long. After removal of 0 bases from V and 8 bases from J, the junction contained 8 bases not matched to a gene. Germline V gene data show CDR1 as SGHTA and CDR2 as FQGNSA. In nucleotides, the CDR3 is TGTGCCAGCAGCTTAGCCCTAGCGGGAAGGGGGGATGAGCAGTTCTTC. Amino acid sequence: CASSLALAGRGDEQFF. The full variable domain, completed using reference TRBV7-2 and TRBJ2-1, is GAGVSQSPSNKVTEKGKDVELRCDPISGHTALYWYRQSLGQGLEFLIYFQGNSAPDKSGLPSDRFSAERTGGSVSTLTIQRTQQEDSAVYLCASSLALAGRGDEQFFGPGTRLTVL.

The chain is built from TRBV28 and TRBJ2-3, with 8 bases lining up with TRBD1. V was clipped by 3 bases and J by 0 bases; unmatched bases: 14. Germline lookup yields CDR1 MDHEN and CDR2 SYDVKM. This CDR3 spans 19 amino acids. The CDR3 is CASSLVLSLRDRSTDTQYF. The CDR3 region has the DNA TGTGCCAGCAGTTTGGTTCTCAGTTTACGGGACAGGAGCACAGATACGCAGTATTTT.

Here the CDR3 reads CASSLFGTSGNTIYF. CDR3 coding DNA: TGTGCCAGCAGCTTATTTGGGACTTCTGGAAACACCATATATTTT. V gene TRBV11-3 combines with J gene TRBJ1-3, with D possibly matching TRBD1 (5 bases). This CDR3 is 15 amino acids long. Germline lookup yields CDR1 SGHNT and CDR2 YENEEA. With 2 bases removed from V and 1 base from J, the gap between germline ends came to 9 bases.

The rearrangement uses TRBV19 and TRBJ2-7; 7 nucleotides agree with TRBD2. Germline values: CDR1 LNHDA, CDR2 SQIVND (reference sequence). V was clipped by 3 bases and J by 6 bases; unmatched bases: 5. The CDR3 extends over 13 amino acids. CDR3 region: CASSMAGVGEQYF. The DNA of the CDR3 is TGTGCCAGTAGTATGGCGGGAGTGGGCGAGCAGTACTTC.

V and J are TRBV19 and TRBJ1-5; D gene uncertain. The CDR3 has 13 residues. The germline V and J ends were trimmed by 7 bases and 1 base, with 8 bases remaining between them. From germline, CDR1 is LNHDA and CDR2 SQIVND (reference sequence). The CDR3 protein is CASTSFSNQPQHF. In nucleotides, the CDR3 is TGTGCCAGTACTTCCTTCAGCAATCAGCCCCAGCATTTT.

The CDR3 here is CASSYYKGADQPQHF. CDR3 nucleotide sequence: TGCGCCAGCAGCTATTATAAGGGGGCTGATCAGCCCCAGCATTTT. This chain connects TRBV4-1 to TRBJ1-5; 7 nucleotides align to TRBD1. Germline V gene lookup returns CDR1 MGHRA and CDR2 YSYEKL. Losses at the gene ends were 5 bases for V and 5 bases for J; bases not matched to a gene: 9. This CDR3 contains 15 residues.

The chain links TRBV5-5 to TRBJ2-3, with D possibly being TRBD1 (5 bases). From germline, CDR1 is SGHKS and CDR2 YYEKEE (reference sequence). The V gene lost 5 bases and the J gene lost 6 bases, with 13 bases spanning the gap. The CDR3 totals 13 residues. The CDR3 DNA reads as TGTGCCAGCAGAATAACAGGTCGGGATACGCAGTATTTT. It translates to CASRITGRDTQYF.

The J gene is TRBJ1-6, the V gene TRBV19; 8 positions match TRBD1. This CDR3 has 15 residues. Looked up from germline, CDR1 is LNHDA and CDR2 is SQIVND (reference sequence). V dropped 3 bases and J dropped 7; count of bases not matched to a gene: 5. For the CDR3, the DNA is TGTGCCAGTAGTATCGTCAGGACAGGGAATTCACCCCTCCACTTT. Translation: CASSIVRTGNSPLHF.

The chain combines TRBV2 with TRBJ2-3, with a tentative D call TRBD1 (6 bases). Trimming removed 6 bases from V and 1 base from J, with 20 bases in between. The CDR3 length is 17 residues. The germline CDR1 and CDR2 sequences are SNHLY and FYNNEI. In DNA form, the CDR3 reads TGTGCCAGCAGGGACAGTGGAGTGAGGGACGGCACAGATACGCAGTATTTT. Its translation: CASRDSGVRDGTDTQYF.

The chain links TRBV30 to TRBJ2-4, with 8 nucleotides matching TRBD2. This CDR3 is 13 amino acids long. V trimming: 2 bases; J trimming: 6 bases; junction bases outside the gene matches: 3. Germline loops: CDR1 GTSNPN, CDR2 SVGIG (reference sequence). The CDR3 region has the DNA TGTGCCTGGAGTCCCCTAGCGGGAAACATTCAGTACTTC. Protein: CAWSPLAGNIQYF.

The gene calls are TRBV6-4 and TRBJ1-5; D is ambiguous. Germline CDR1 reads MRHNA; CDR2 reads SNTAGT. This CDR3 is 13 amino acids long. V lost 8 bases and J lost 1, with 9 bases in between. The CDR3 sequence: CASARESNQPQHF. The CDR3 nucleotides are TGTGCCAGCGCAAGGGAGAGCAATCAGCCCCAGCATTTT.

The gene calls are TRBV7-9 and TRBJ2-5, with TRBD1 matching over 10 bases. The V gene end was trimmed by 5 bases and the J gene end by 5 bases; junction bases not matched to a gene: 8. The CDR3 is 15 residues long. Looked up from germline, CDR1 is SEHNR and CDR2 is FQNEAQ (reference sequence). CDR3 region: CASSTTGGSGETQYF. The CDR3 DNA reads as TGTGCCAGCAGCACGACAGGGGGCTCTGGGGAGACCCAGTACTTC. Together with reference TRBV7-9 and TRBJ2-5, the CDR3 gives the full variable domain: DTGVSQNPRHKITKRGQNVTFRCDPISEHNRLYWYRQTLGQGPEFLTYFQNEAQLEKSRLLSDRFSAERPKGSFSTLEIQRTEQGDSAMYLCASSTTGGSGETQYFGPGTRLLVL.

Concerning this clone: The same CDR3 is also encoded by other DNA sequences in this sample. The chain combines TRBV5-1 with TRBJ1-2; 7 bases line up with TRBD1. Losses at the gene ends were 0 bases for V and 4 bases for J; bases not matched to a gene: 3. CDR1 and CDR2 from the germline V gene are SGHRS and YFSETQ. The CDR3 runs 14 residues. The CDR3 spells CASSLGQGFYGYTF. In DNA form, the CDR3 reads TGCGCCAGCAGCTTGGGACAGGGCTTCTATGGCTACACCTTC.

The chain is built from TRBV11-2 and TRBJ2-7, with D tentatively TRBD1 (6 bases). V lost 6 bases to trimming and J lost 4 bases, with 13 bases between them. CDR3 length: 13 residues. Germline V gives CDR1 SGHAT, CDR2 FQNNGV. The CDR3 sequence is CASRSLQGYEQYF. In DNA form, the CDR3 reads TGTGCCAGCAGATCATTACAGGGATACGAGCAGTACTTC. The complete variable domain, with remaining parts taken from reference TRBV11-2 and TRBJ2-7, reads EAGVAQSPRYKIIEKRQSVAFWCNPISGHATLYWYQQILGQGPKLLIQFQNNGVVDDSQLPKDRFSAERLKGVDSTLKIQPAKLEDSAVYLCASRSLQGYEQYFGPGTRLTVT.

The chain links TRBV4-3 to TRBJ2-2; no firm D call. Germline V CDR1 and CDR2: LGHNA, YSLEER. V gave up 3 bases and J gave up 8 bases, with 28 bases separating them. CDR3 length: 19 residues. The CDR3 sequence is CASSHRRVQFGKESGELFF. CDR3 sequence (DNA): TGCGCCAGCAGCCATCGCCGGGTCCAATTCGGTAAGGAGTCTGGGGAGCTGTTTTTT.

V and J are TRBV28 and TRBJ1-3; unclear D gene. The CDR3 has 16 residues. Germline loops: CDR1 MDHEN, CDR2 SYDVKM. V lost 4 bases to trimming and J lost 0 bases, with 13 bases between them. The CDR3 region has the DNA TGTGCCAGCAGTTCTCCTAAGAGGGACTCTGGAAACACCATATATTTT. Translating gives CASSSPKRDSGNTIYF.

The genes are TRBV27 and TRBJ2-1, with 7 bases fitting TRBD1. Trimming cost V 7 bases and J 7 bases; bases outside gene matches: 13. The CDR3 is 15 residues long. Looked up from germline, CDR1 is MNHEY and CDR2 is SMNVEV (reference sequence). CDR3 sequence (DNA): TGTGCCAGCAATCCAACCGGGACAGACTCTAATGAGCAGTTCTTC. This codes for CASNPTGTDSNEQFF.

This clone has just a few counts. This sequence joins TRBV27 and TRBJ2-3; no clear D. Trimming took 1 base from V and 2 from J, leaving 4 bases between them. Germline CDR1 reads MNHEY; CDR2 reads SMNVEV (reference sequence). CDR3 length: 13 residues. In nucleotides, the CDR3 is TGTGCCAGCAGTTTATTATCCACAGATACGCAGTATTTT. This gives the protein CASSLLSTDTQYF.

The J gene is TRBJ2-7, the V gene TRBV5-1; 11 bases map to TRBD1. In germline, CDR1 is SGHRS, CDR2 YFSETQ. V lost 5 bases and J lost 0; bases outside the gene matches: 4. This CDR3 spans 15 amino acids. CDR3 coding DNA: TGCGCCAGCAGGGACAGGGGGCGTTCCTCCTACGAGCAGTACTTC. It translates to CASRDRGRSSYEQYF. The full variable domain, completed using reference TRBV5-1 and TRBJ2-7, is KAGVTQTPRYLIKTRGQQVTLSCSPISGHRSVSWYQQTPGQGLQFLFEYFSETQRNKGNFPGRFSGRQFSNSRSEMNVSTLELGDSALYLCASRDRGRSSYEQYFGPGTRLTVT.

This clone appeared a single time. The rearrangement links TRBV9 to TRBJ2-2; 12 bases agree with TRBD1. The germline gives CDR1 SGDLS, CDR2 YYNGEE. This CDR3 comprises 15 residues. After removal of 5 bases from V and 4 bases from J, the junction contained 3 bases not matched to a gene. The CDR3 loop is CASRPGQGATGELFF. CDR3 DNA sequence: TGTGCCAGCAGGCCGGGACAGGGGGCCACCGGGGAGCTGTTTTTT. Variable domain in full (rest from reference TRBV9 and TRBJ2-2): DSGVTQTPKHLITATGQRVTLRCSPRSGDLSVYWYQQSLDQGLQFLIQYYNGEERAKGNILERFSAQQFPDLHSELNLSSLELGDSALYFCASRPGQGATGELFFGEGSRLTVL.